The TCR beta chain under discussion was sequenced for a study of T cell repertoires in cytomegalovirus infection (dated by TCRdb to 2018 to 2020). With respect to the entire study: Recently identified HLA-C-restricted CMV epitopes, whose presentation resists viral immunomodulation, were targeted by peptide stimulations together with well-studied HLA-B-restricted epitopes. The HLA type of each donor mattered for the analysis, because public TCR beta signatures pointed to carriage of CMV infection along with the matching HLA type.

Note on this clonotype: Its specific antigen is unknown. Nothing much larger sits one base from this clone, and base qualities are not available.

Sample treatment or condition, as interpreted from the label and publication: in vitro stimulation with specific CMV peptide epitopes to enrich CMV-specific T cells. Reading from cysteine to phenylalanine, the CDR3 counts 19 amino acids. Only the CDR3 portion is preserved as DNA: 57 bases, with reading frame beginning at the first base. V has 4 bases trimmed and J has 2 bases trimmed; junction bases matching no gene number 12. The germline V gene sets CDR1 to KGHDR and CDR2 to SFDVKD. Study-wide conclusions, independent of this receptor: The ex vivo response was dominated by HLA-C-restricted CMV-specific TCR beta clonotypes, and the single most frequent clonotype in two of eight donors was supplied by these HLA-C-restricted clonotypes. Cumulative frequency of public TCR beta family members discriminated carriers of CMV infection plus the relevant HLA type in this cohort and an independent approximately 350-donor cohort.

Sequencing relied on an Illumina HiSeq 1500. TCRdb reprocessed the public reads (quality trimming at Q25 with fastp, clone calling with MiXCR) and kept in-frame beta chains. CDR3 protein duplicates are merged, each entry listing the most common genes and DNA. In all, the sample holds over 45,000 distinct CDR3 sequences, and under 25% of those were seen once. The ten largest make up roughly 89% of the sample. Recombination linked TRBV24-1 to TRBJ2-1, with 11 central nucleotides matching TRBD2. This TCR derives from a human donor in good health (CMV status not recorded). Some clones in this sample may be carry-over from other donors' samples. The specimen was CD8+ T cells from cultured PBMCs, collected from culture after CMV antigen stimulation. The nucleotide sequence is given as TGTGCCACCAGTGAAGGGATACTAGCGGGGGCAAACCCCTACAATGAGCAGTTCTTC. Translated, it gives CATSEGILAGANPYNEQFF.